This entry lists 31 T cell receptor beta chains sequenced from one sample in a study of T cell responses to AZD1222 COVID-19 vaccine. TCRdb keeps only in-frame clones here, not all; method: immunoSEQ multiplex PCR. The sample holds 180,000 or so clones, about 92% seen once. Sequencing used peripheral blood, obtained 28 days after the second AZD1222 dose. All receptors come from an adult who received the AZD1222 COVID-19 vaccine.

CDR3 region: CAWSVQAGGYGYTF. The CDR3 DNA reads TGTGCCTGGAGTGTACAGGCTGGGGGCTATGGCTACACCTTC. V is TRBV30 and J is TRBJ1-2, with D maybe TRBD1 (5 bases). The CDR3 loop spans 14 amino acids. V shed 0 bases and J shed 4 bases, with 12 bases lying between them. Per the germline V gene, CDR1 is GTSNPN and CDR2 is SVGIG (reference sequence).

As to this clone: The identical CDR3 is also encoded by other nucleotide sequences in the sample. The chain has TRBV12-3 or TRBV12-4 and TRBJ1-1; D ambiguous. The CDR3 is made up of 11 amino acids. The ends were cut back, 3 bases at V and 8 bases at J, with 7 bases in the middle. The CDR3 coding sequence is TGTGCCAGCAGTTTGGGTGGGGAAGCTTTCTTT. It specifies CASSLGGEAFF.

The genes are TRBV6-5 and TRBJ1-1, with 7 bases fitting TRBD1. Germline V gene sequence: CDR1 MNHEY, CDR2 SVGAGI. Germline trimming cut 4 bases from V and 6 bases from J; bases unmatched to any gene: 8. The CDR3 runs to 14 residues. The CDR3 here is CASSLEGALAEAFF. Here the CDR3 DNA reads TGTGCCAGCAGTTTGGAGGGGGCCTTAGCTGAAGCTTTCTTT.

The chain uses TRBV4-3 and TRBJ2-7, with 9 positions matching TRBD1. This CDR3 region has 15 residues. V was clipped by 4 bases and J by 4 bases; unmatched bases: 8. The germline V gene encodes CDR1 LGHNA and CDR2 YSLEER. The CDR3 DNA reads TGCGCCAGCAGCCGCCATACAGGGGGCAATTACGAGCAGTACTTC. Translating gives CASSRHTGGNYEQYF.

The chain recombines TRBV6-5 with TRBJ2-7, with D possibly matching TRBD1 (6 bases). This CDR3 region has 13 residues. V lost 3 bases and J lost 7, with 13 bases in between. Germline lookup yields CDR1 MNHEY and CDR2 SVGAGI. The CDR3 nucleotides are TGTGCCAGCAGTTATACAGGGCGGCGGGAGCAGTACTTC. It specifies CASSYTGRREQYF.

This rearrangement joins TRBV5-6 to TRBJ2-1; D is unresolved. Germline V gives CDR1 SGHDT, CDR2 YYEEEE. V shed 2 bases and J shed 5 bases, with 8 bases lying between them. CDR3 size: 13 residues. Here the CDR3 reads CASSLLKHNEQFF. The CDR3, as DNA: TGTGCCAGCAGCTTACTAAAACACAATGAGCAGTTCTTC.

The rearrangement uses TRBV7-9 and TRBJ1-2; TRBD1 matches 7 bases. The CDR3 loop spans 16 amino acids. Germline CDR1 SEHNR, CDR2 FQNEAQ (reference sequence). V trimming: 1 base; J trimming: 2 bases; junction bases outside the gene matches: 7. CDR3 DNA sequence: TGTGCCAGCAGCTTAGGAGCTACAGGGGAAAACTATGGCTACACCTTC. Translating gives CASSLGATGENYGYTF.

V is TRBV7-8 and J is TRBJ1-4, with D uncertain. CDR1 is SGHVS and CDR2 is FQNEAQ in the germline V gene. The CDR3 covers 15 residues. V shed 2 bases and J shed 8 bases, with 15 bases lying between them. The CDR3 DNA is TGTGCCAGCAGCTTAACCCCCGGCCGGAGGGAAAAACTGTTTTTT. Protein sequence: CASSLTPGRREKLFF.

The gene calls are TRBV29-1 and TRBJ1-4, with D possibly matching TRBD1 (6 bases). With 4 bases removed from V and 5 bases from J, the gap between germline ends came to 14 bases. This CDR3 region has 14 residues. Germline loops: CDR1 SQVTM, CDR2 ANQGSEA. This chain's CDR3 is CSVGSDSDNEKLFF. Written as DNA, the CDR3 is TGCAGCGTTGGGTCGGACAGTGACAATGAAAAACTGTTTTTT.

The chain employs TRBV2 and TRBJ1-5, with D possibly TRBD1 on 5 matching bases. The CDR3 spans 14 residues. Trimming removed 7 bases from V and 1 base from J, with 11 bases in between. Germline loops: CDR1 SNHLY, CDR2 FYNNEI. CDR3 amino acids: CASKGTWSNQPQHF. CDR3 DNA: TGTGCCAGCAAGGGGACTTGGAGCAATCAGCCCCAGCATTTT.

The genes are TRBV30 and TRBJ2-3, with 11 positions matching TRBD2. This CDR3 region has 14 residues. Trimming took 7 bases from V and 6 from J; bases not matched to a gene: 9. Germline V lookup: CDR1 GTSNPN, CDR2 SVGIG (reference sequence). The CDR3 DNA reads as TGTGCCTTTACTAGCGGGGGTTGGTTGGATACGCAGTATTTT. Amino acid sequence: CAFTSGGWLDTQYF.

This clone was seen a single time. This sequence joins TRBV5-1 and TRBJ1-1; D call uncertain. Germline CDR1 reads SGHRS; CDR2 reads YFSETQ. V was trimmed by 1 base and J by 2 bases, leaving 9 bases between them. This CDR3 region has 14 residues. The CDR3 DNA sequence: TGCGCCAGCAGCTTGATCGCGGTTAACACTGAAGCTTTCTTT. As protein: CASSLIAVNTEAFF.

The chain employs TRBV10-3 and TRBJ2-1; D unresolved. Germline V gene lookup returns CDR1 ENHRY and CDR2 SYGVKD. Trimming took off 0 bases at V and 10 bases at J, with 13 bases between the two ends. CDR3 length equals 14 residues. The CDR3 sequence is CAISESARPREQFF. CDR3 nucleotides: TGTGCCATCAGTGAGTCAGCTAGGCCCCGCGAGCAGTTCTTC.

V and J are TRBV13 and TRBJ1-6; no firm D call. The CDR3 spans 14 residues. Trimming removed 4 bases from V and 7 bases from J, with 11 bases in between. Germline-derived CDR1 and CDR2 are PRHDT and FYEKMQ (reference sequence). The CDR3, as DNA: TGTGCCAGCAGCTCCCAGGAGGTAAATTCACCCCTCCACTTT. As protein: CASSSQEVNSPLHF. The complete variable domain, with remaining parts taken from reference TRBV13 and TRBJ1-6, reads AAGVIQSPRHLIKEKRETATLKCYPIPRHDTVYWYQQGPGQDPQFLISFYEKMQSDKGSIPDRFSAQQFSDYHSELNMSSLELGDSALYFCASSSQEVNSPLHFGNGTRLTVT.

This clone appeared a few times. The chain has TRBV19 and TRBJ2-2; 8 bases match TRBD1. Germline V CDR1 and CDR2: LNHDA, SQIVND (reference sequence). This CDR3 spans 15 amino acids. With V trimmed by 4 bases and J by 3 bases, 4 bases remained unmatched. This chain's CDR3 is CASSTTGADTGELFF. CDR3 coding DNA: TGTGCCAGTAGTACGACAGGGGCGGACACCGGGGAGCTGTTTTTT.

The V call is TRBV27, the J call TRBJ2-3; D is tentatively TRBD1 or TRBD2 (6 bases each). V shed 3 bases and J shed 4 bases, with 8 bases lying between them. CDR1 is MNHEY, CDR2 SMNVEV, per germline (reference sequence). This CDR3 has 13 amino acids. The CDR3 nucleotides are TGTGCCAGCAGTTTTGGGGGGCCAGATACGCAGTATTTT. Its protein product is CASSFGGPDTQYF.

This chain joins TRBV7-2 and TRBJ1-6; D uncertain. The CDR3 has 16 residues. V was cut by 6 bases and J by 4 bases, with 16 bases left in between. Germline CDR1 and CDR2: SGHTA and FQGNSA. The CDR3 DNA reads as TGTGCCAGCAGTACCGTGGGGTCCCTTTATAATTCACCCCTCCACTTT. Encoded protein: CASSTVGSLYNSPLHF.

The chain uses TRBV12-5 and TRBJ2-7; D gene unclear. Germline assignment: CDR1 LGHNT and CDR2 FRNRAP. CDR3 length: 13 amino acids. The V end was cut by 7 bases, the J end by 0 bases, with 10 bases between. The chain's CDR3 is CASAPGSSYEQYF. The DNA for the CDR3 is TGTGCTAGTGCGCCGGGCAGCTCCTACGAGCAGTACTTC.

V is TRBV30 and J is TRBJ1-3; D is unresolved. Germline CDR1 and CDR2: GTSNPN and SVGIG (reference sequence). V was cut by 2 bases and J by 0 bases, with 8 bases left in between. CDR3 length: 14 residues. CDR3 amino acids: CAWSRATSGNTIYF. In DNA form, the CDR3 reads TGTGCCTGGAGTAGGGCGACCTCTGGAAACACCATATATTTT.

The genes are TRBV30 and TRBJ2-3; 9 bases line up with TRBD2. V dropped 5 bases and J dropped 2; count of bases not matched to a gene: 8. CDR3 length equals 15 residues. CDR1 and CDR2 (germline): GTSNPN, SVGIG (reference sequence). The CDR3 DNA is TGTGCCTGGCAACGACTAGCGGCAGACACAGATACGCAGTATTTT. Protein: CAWQRLAADTDTQYF.

The J gene is TRBJ2-3, the V gene TRBV25-1, with TRBD2 identical over 7 bases. The CDR3 runs to 14 residues. Germline V gives CDR1 MGHDK, CDR2 SYGVNS. V dropped 2 bases and J dropped 1; count of bases not matched to a gene: 0. CDR3 region: CASSERGGTDTQYF. CDR3 DNA sequence: TGTGCCAGCAGTGAACGGGGGGGCACAGATACGCAGTATTTT.

The V gene is TRBV11-3, the J gene TRBJ2-1; 7 bases are a match to TRBD1. The CDR3 sequence is 13 residues long. The germline V gene has CDR1 SGHNT and CDR2 YENEEA. J lost 7 bases, V lost 1 base, and 1 base had no gene match. CDR3 protein: CASSLGQGNEQFF. The CDR3 DNA follows: TGTGCCAGCAGCTTAGGACAGGGAAATGAGCAGTTCTTC.

The chain couples TRBV28 to TRBJ1-2; D not resolved. V lost 7 bases and J lost 1, with 4 bases in between. The CDR3 has 11 residues. Germline lookup yields CDR1 MDHEN and CDR2 SYDVKM. The CDR3 DNA is TGTGCCAGCATCGGTAACTATGGCTACACCTTC. Translated, it gives CASIGNYGYTF.

The chain combines TRBV4-3 with TRBJ2-1; 10 bases match TRBD1. This CDR3 comprises 16 residues. Germline loops: CDR1 LGHNA, CDR2 YSLEER. Trimming cost V 1 base and J 5 bases; bases outside gene matches: 5. The DNA of the CDR3 is TGCGCCAGCAGCCAAGCCTTAGGGACAGGGGACAATGAGCAGTTCTTC. Translation gives CASSQALGTGDNEQFF.

The chain employs TRBV27 and TRBJ1-6, with D perhaps TRBD1 (6 bases). Per the germline V gene, CDR1 is MNHEY and CDR2 is SMNVEV (reference sequence). V lost 5 bases to trimming and J lost 9 bases, with 14 bases between them. CDR3 length equals 14 residues. As DNA, the CDR3 is TGTGCCAGCAGTCCCTTGGGGGCGGGTTCACCCCTCCACTTT. Encoded protein: CASSPLGAGSPLHF.

J is TRBJ2-2 and V is TRBV7-9; 8 positions match TRBD1. CDR3 size: 15 residues. V shed 4 bases, J shed 3 bases, and the junction held 4 bases outside the gene matches. Germline CDR1 is SEHNR and CDR2 is FQNEAQ (reference sequence). CDR3 nucleotide sequence: TGTGCCAGCAGCTCCTCGGGACAGGACACCGGGGAGCTGTTTTTT. Its protein product is CASSSSGQDTGELFF.

This chain links TRBV5-1 with TRBJ2-7; 7 bases agree with TRBD2. The CDR3 is 15 amino acids. Germline V CDR1 and CDR2: SGHRS, YFSETQ. V was pared by 2 bases and J by 5 bases, with 10 bases of the junction left unmatched. CDR3 protein: CASSLGLAGPNEQYF. CDR3 nucleotide sequence: TGCGCCAGCAGCTTAGGTTTAGCGGGCCCCAACGAGCAGTACTTC.

In its sample, this clone was seen once. The chain uses TRBV2 and TRBJ1-1; D call uncertain. V was shortened by 1 base and J by 3 bases, with 9 bases between the two germline ends. The germline V gene has CDR1 SNHLY and CDR2 FYNNEI. The CDR3 has 14 residues. The CDR3 DNA follows: TGTGCCAGCAGTGAAGGGGCACCCTACACTGAAGCTTTCTTT. Its protein product is CASSEGAPYTEAFF.

This chain joins TRBV15 and TRBJ2-2; D may be TRBD1 or TRBD2 (5 bases each). Trimming stripped 6 bases from V and 6 bases from J, with 14 bases between. The length of the CDR3 is 14 residues. CDR1 LNHNV and CDR2 YYDKDF come from the germline V gene (reference sequence). The CDR3 here is CATSPAGAAGELFF. CDR3 bases: TGTGCCACCAGTCCCGCCGGGGCGGCCGGGGAGCTGTTTTTT.

The CDR3 DNA is TGCGCCAGCAGCTTAAGGGTGAATAATGAAAAACTGTTTTTT. Translation gives CASSLRVNNEKLFF. The chain is built from TRBV5-1 and TRBJ1-4; D is uncertain. Germline loops: CDR1 SGHRS, CDR2 YFSETQ. The V gene lost 2 bases and the J gene lost 4 bases, with 9 bases spanning the gap. This CDR3 has 14 amino acids.

The V gene is TRBV4-1, the J gene TRBJ1-1; the D is unclear. V dropped 0 bases and J dropped 10 bases, with 15 bases sitting between them. The CDR3 extends over 14 amino acids. The germline V gene has CDR1 MGHRA and CDR2 YSYEKL. In DNA, the CDR3 is TGCGCCAGCAGCCAAGAGTTCTCTAGAGGGTTAGCTTTCTTT. It codes for CASSQEFSRGLAFF.